The rows below give T cell receptor beta chains drawn from one sample of a study of cytomegalovirus exposure and HLA in healthy donors. TCRdb's table, derived via immunoSEQ multiplex PCR, lists solely in-frame clones and lacks some. The repertoire holds around 180,000 clones, with around 80% as singletons. Sequencing was performed on PBMCs. The receptors were gathered from a man in his forties in good health and CMV-seronegative. The conserved cysteine and the conserved F or W are not part of the CDR3 here. Each record gives: CDR3 protein, V gene, J gene.

SASDYEQY	TRBV29-1	NA
ASSLAGASTDTQY	TRBV5-4	TRBJ2-3
ASSQDRGDSSTDTQY	TRBV4-3	TRBJ2-3
ASSPTFPDTQY	TRBV6-5	TRBJ2-3
ASSIRTSGTGELF	TRBV19	TRBJ2-2
ASSSATSGRLGGDTQY	TRBV13	TRBJ2-3
ASSFGVGPYEQY	TRBV7-2	TRBJ2-7
ASRGGETQY	TRBV5-4	TRBJ2-5
AVKMDRLDYGYT	TRBV19	TRBJ1-2
ASSGKSRDREKLF	TRBV5-6	TRBJ1-4
ASGLDSTNTEAF	TRBV12-5	TRBJ1-1
ASSLHVGGNTGELF	TRBV11-2	TRBJ2-2
ASSPLAGGVTDTQY	TRBV7-2	TRBJ2-3
SVDSGGTGGLSVDQPQH	TRBV29-1	TRBJ1-5
ASSGRTDQAEAF	TRBV5-1	TRBJ1-1
ASSQGQGGNSPLH	TRBV4-3	TRBJ1-6
ASSVDGSAQPQH	TRBV7-2	TRBJ1-5
ASSPPDGGGDEQF	TRBV18	TRBJ2-1
ASSIGRSTYEQY	TRBV19	TRBJ2-7
ASSLGGVTYNEQF	TRBV5-1	TRBJ2-1
ASSATGTGPISLH	TRBV6-5	TRBJ1-6
ASTPPGSYEQY	TRBV11-3	TRBJ2-7
ASSTRDRGNEQY	TRBV9	TRBJ2-7
ASSSPGGFSQPQH	TRBV6-1	TRBJ1-5
ASSLAGQGIPGELF	TRBV7-8	TRBJ2-2
ASSKEGARYEQY	TRBV5-4	TRBJ2-7
SVEDPRIRGEKLF	TRBV29-1	TRBJ1-4
ASSEGTGRSYGYT	TRBV6-1	TRBJ1-2
ASSLGANEKLF	TRBV5-4	TRBJ1-4
ASSLGRGLQETQY	TRBV7-9	TRBJ2-5
SVWGQGTEAF	TRBV29-1	TRBJ1-1
AISTARDTEAF	TRBV10-3	TRBJ1-1
SVGDRGYEQY	TRBV29-1	TRBJ2-7
AVSGGNTGELF	TRBV5-4	TRBJ2-2
ASSRQGSETQY	TRBV5-4	TRBJ2-5
ASSQECSGGGQPQH	TRBV4-3	TRBJ1-5
ASPKKIVTASYEQY	TRBV11-3	TRBJ2-7
ASRTSGYNSPLH	TRBV5-6	TRBJ1-6
ASTQGASNQPQH	TRBV6-1	TRBJ1-5
ASSPWQTNEKLF	TRBV25-1	TRBJ1-4
ASSESDSYEQY	TRBV10-1	TRBJ2-7
ASSPQPRQGPNTGELF	TRBV11-2	TRBJ2-2
ASSFGRVSYEQY	TRBV7-9	TRBJ2-7
ASSSGTGTDTQY	TRBV7-3	TRBJ2-3
ASSLEGGSQH	TRBV7-9	TRBJ1-5
ASSPDRDQPQH	TRBV18	TRBJ1-5